These 20 T cell receptor beta chains were all obtained from the same sample, sequenced in a study of cytomegalovirus exposure and HLA in healthy donors. A multiplex PCR was run with 60 Vbeta primers and 13 Jbeta primers. Assay used: immunoSEQ multiplex PCR; TCRdb lists only in-frame clones, some missing. Here the sample spans approximately 170,000 clones, about 80% being singletons. Source material: PBMCs. Source of these receptors: a man aged 18 to 30 in good health and CMV-seropositive.

The J gene is TRBJ2-2, the V gene TRBV5-1; D perhaps matches TRBD2 (5 bases). The CDR3 extends over 17 amino acids. V lost 2 bases and J lost 2, with 16 bases in between. Germline V CDR1 and CDR2: SGHRS, YFSETQ. CDR3 DNA: TGCGCCAGCAGCTTAGGGCCTAGCACCCTTAACACCGGGGAGCTGTTTTTT. This sequence encodes CASSLGPSTLNTGELFF.

V and J are TRBV10-2 and TRBJ1-6; TRBD1 matches at 7 bases. The CDR3 has 15 amino acids. CDR1 is WSHSY and CDR2 is SAAADI in the germline V gene. The junction had 7 bases not matched to a gene; V was cut back by 6 bases and J by 5 bases. The CDR3 coding sequence is TGCGCCAGCAGACGTACGGGGACAGATAATTCACCCCTCCACTTT. This translates into CASRRTGTDNSPLHF.

The J gene is TRBJ2-2, the V gene TRBV5-4; tentative D call: TRBD1 (5 bases). Trimming took off 4 bases at V and 3 bases at J, with 13 bases between the two ends. The germline V gene encodes CDR1 SGHNT and CDR2 YYREEE (reference sequence). The CDR3 loop spans 15 amino acids. This CDR3 is CASSITGLDTGELFF. Written as DNA, the CDR3 is TGTGCCAGCAGCATCACAGGTTTAGACACCGGGGAGCTGTTTTTT.

The V and J genes are TRBV5-6 and TRBJ2-3, with TRBD1 identical over 10 bases. Germline CDR1 reads SGHDT; CDR2 reads YYEEEE. Germline trimming cut 4 bases from V and 8 bases from J; bases unmatched to any gene: 19. CDR3 size: 18 residues. CDR3 in DNA: TGTGCCAGCAGCGCGACAGGGGGCCAATCACCTTGGTCGGGTACGCAGTATTTT. Translation gives CASSATGGQSPWSGTQYF.

V and J are TRBV5-1 and TRBJ2-1; 7 positions agree with TRBD2. Germline lookup yields CDR1 SGHRS and CDR2 YFSETQ. The V gene end was trimmed by 0 bases and the J gene end by 7 bases; junction bases not matched to a gene: 7. CDR3 length: 15 residues. The chain's CDR3 is CASSLGGGGSNEQFF. CDR3 coding DNA: TGCGCCAGCAGCTTGGGTGGGGGGGGTTCTAATGAGCAGTTCTTC.

The V gene is TRBV28, the J gene TRBJ2-2, with 8 positions matching TRBD1. The V gene's germline CDR1 is MDHEN and CDR2 SYDVKM. Trimming cost V 8 bases and J 3 bases; bases outside gene matches: 2. The CDR3 is made up of 13 amino acids. CDR3 protein: CASATGDTGELFF. CDR3 in DNA: TGTGCCAGCGCGACAGGGGACACCGGGGAGCTGTTTTTT.

This clone was recorded once. The chain combines TRBV11-2 with TRBJ2-3, with a weak D call TRBD2 (6 bases). Deletions cut 6 bases from V and 4 bases from J, with 14 bases between. Germline loops: CDR1 SGHAT, CDR2 FQNNGV. The CDR3 spans 14 residues. DNA for the CDR3: TGTGCCAGCAGTCAATCACTAGCCCCAGATACGCAGTATTTT. Protein sequence: CASSQSLAPDTQYF.

The chain has TRBV7-3 and TRBJ2-1; perhaps TRBD1 as D (5 bases). V lost 4 bases and J 6 bases, leaving 7 bases between the germline ends. The CDR3 has 12 amino acids. CDR1 is SGHTA and CDR2 is FQGTGA in the germline V gene. The CDR3 region is CASSSQGNEQFF. The CDR3 DNA follows: TGTGCCAGCAGCTCCCAGGGCAATGAGCAGTTCTTC.

The genes are TRBV6-1 and TRBJ1-2, with a tentative D call TRBD1 (5 bases). The V and J ends lost 7 bases and 4 bases respectively, with 13 bases between them. Germline V gene lookup returns CDR1 MNHNS and CDR2 SASEGT. The CDR3 covers 13 residues. CDR3 sequence reads: CASKQPGGYGYTF. CDR3 sequence (DNA): TGTGCCAGCAAACAACCGGGGGGCTATGGCTACACCTTC.

The J gene is TRBJ2-3, the V gene TRBV7-9; 7 positions match TRBD2. The length of the CDR3 is 16 residues. In germline, CDR1 is SEHNR, CDR2 FQNEAQ (reference sequence). V lost 5 bases and J lost 3; bases outside the gene matches: 11. CDR3 in DNA: TGTGCCAGCAGCCCTCAACCCGGGACTACAACAGATACGCAGTATTTT. Translated: CASSPQPGTTTDTQYF.

V usage is TRBV19 and J usage is TRBJ2-1; 9 bases map to TRBD2. The V gene's germline CDR1 is LNHDA and CDR2 SQIVND (reference sequence). CDR3 size: 14 residues. Trimming took 10 bases from V and 4 from J; bases not matched to a gene: 8. This chain's CDR3 is CATSETSGYNEQFF. CDR3 DNA: TGTGCCACGTCGGAGACTAGCGGATACAATGAGCAGTTCTTC.

The V call is TRBV28, the J call TRBJ2-5; tentative D call: TRBD2 (6 bases). The CDR3 has 15 amino acids. The V and J ends lost 6 bases and 3 bases respectively, with 17 bases between them. Germline assignment: CDR1 MDHEN and CDR2 SYDVKM. The CDR3 DNA is TGTGCCAGCAGGTCAGGCCGGGACTCCAAAGAGACCCAGTACTTC. Translating gives CASRSGRDSKETQYF.

This chain links TRBV6-5 with TRBJ2-2; 8 bases align to TRBD1. The CDR3 loop spans 15 amino acids. V was clipped by 2 bases and J by 1 base; unmatched bases: 0. Germline V gene sequence: CDR1 MNHEY, CDR2 SVGAGI. CDR3 bases: TGTGCCAGCAGTTACGGGACAGGGAACACCGGGGAGCTGTTTTTT. The encoded protein is CASSYGTGNTGELFF.

V usage is TRBV4-2 and J usage is TRBJ2-7; D is possibly TRBD1 (5 bases). Germline CDR1 is LGHNA and CDR2 is YNFKEQ. V gave up 0 bases and J gave up 0 bases, with 6 bases separating them. The CDR3 spans 14 residues. Here the CDR3 reads CASSQEDSSYEQYF. The CDR3 nucleotides read TGTGCCAGCAGCCAAGAAGACAGCTCCTACGAGCAGTACTTC.

V is TRBV5-4 and J is TRBJ1-3, with D perhaps matching TRBD1 (6 bases). The germline V gene has CDR1 SGHNT and CDR2 YYREEE (reference sequence). V shed 4 bases and J shed 3 bases, with 11 bases lying between them. The CDR3 consists of 14 residues. In DNA, the CDR3 is TGTGCCAGCAGCCCGGGGACACTTGGAAACACCATATATTTT. Residues: CASSPGTLGNTIYF.

This clone was detected only once. V gene TRBV5-1 combines with J gene TRBJ1-1; 8 nucleotides line up with TRBD1. Germline CDR1 is SGHRS and CDR2 is YFSETQ. The CDR3 contains 15 residues. Losses at the gene ends were 0 bases for V and 6 bases for J; bases not matched to a gene: 7. CDR3 in DNA: TGCGCCAGCAGCTTGGTAGGACAGGGAGGACCTGAAGCTTTCTTT. Translated: CASSLVGQGGPEAFF.

V usage is TRBV13 and J usage is TRBJ2-3; 9 bases map to TRBD2. The CDR3 length is 17 residues. Germline V lookup: CDR1 PRHDT, CDR2 FYEKMQ (reference sequence). With V trimmed by 0 bases and J by 4 bases, 8 bases remained unmatched. CDR3 sequence (DNA): TGTGCCAGCAGCTTAGGCGCGGGAGGGCCCGGGGCAGATACGCAGTATTTT. Translating gives CASSLGAGGPGADTQYF.

The gene calls are TRBV14 and TRBJ2-7; 7 bases fit TRBD1. Trimming removed 0 bases from V and 2 bases from J; junction bases left unmatched: 4. The germline CDR1 and CDR2 sequences are SGHDN and FVKESK. The CDR3 contains 15 residues. The CDR3 region has the DNA TGTGCCAGCAGCCAAGAGGGCAGGGGGACCTACGAGCAGTACTTC. Protein: CASSQEGRGTYEQYF.

The chain is built from TRBV7-6 and TRBJ2-7; 7 bases agree with TRBD2. CDR3 length: 15 residues. Germline values: CDR1 SGHVS, CDR2 FNYEAQ. Trimming cost V 1 base and J 0 bases; bases outside gene matches: 3. The CDR3 DNA reads TGTGCCAGCAGCTTAGAAGCGGGAACCTCCTACGAGCAGTACTTC. Translation: CASSLEAGTSYEQYF.

This clone was counted once. The chain joins TRBV7-9 to TRBJ2-2, with D perhaps matching TRBD1 (5 bases). CDR1 and CDR2 from the germline V gene are SEHNR and FQNEAQ (reference sequence). CDR3 length equals 15 residues. Deletions cut 4 bases from V and 3 bases from J, with 12 bases between. The CDR3 sequence is CASSYLGADTGELFF. CDR3 DNA sequence: TGTGCCAGCAGCTACCTTGGGGCAGACACCGGGGAGCTGTTTTTT.